The 21 T cell receptor beta chains given below trace back to one sample, sequenced in a study of blood T cell repertoires in COVID-19. The data were produced by immunoSEQ multiplex PCR, yet TCRdb's version contains in-frame clones alone and is incomplete. Here the sample spans around 65,000 clones, 80% to 90% being singletons. The sample consisted of peripheral blood. These receptor sequences come from a human donor in a cohort sampled during active COVID-19.

The chain couples TRBV20-1 to TRBJ1-6; D remains unclear. The germline V and J ends were trimmed by 3 bases and 5 bases, with 14 bases remaining between them. The CDR3 sequence is 15 residues long. The germline V gene encodes CDR1 DFQATT and CDR2 SNEGSKA (reference sequence). The CDR3 protein is CSASISTVDNSPLHF. CDR3 DNA: TGCAGTGCTAGTATTTCAACAGTCGATAATTCACCCCTCCACTTT.

This clone occurred once. The chain has TRBV2 and TRBJ2-3; tentatively, D is TRBD1 or TRBD2 (9 bases each). The CDR3 spans 18 residues. Germline V gives CDR1 SNHLY, CDR2 FYNNEI. V was pared by 6 bases and J by 1 base, with 23 bases between. The CDR3 loop is CASSKDRGGGGGTDTQYF. For the CDR3, the DNA is TGTGCCAGCAGCAAGGACAGGGGAGGCGGGGGGGGCACAGATACGCAGTATTTT. Drawing the rest from reference TRBV2 and TRBJ2-3, the complete variable domain is EPEVTQTPSHQVTQMGQEVILRCVPISNHLYFYWYRQILGQKVEFLVSFYNNEISEKSEIFDDQFSVERPDGSNFTLKIRSTKLEDSAMYFCASSKDRGGGGGTDTQYFGPGTRLTVL.

This clone was picked up a small number of times. The chain links TRBV29-1 to TRBJ2-2, with 8 bases lining up with TRBD1. This CDR3 spans 15 amino acids. J gave up 3 bases and V 6 bases, and 9 bases lay outside the gene matches. CDR1 is SQVTM and CDR2 is ANQGSEA in the germline V gene. The CDR3: CSVSNPDRDTGELFF. The CDR3 coding sequence is TGCAGCGTCTCGAACCCGGACAGGGACACCGGGGAGCTGTTTTTT.

This clone was recorded only once. CDR3 region: CASSFRKTGTGSYEQYF. As DNA, the CDR3 is TGTGCCAGCAGCTTCCGTAAAACCGGGACAGGGTCCTACGAGCAGTACTTC. This chain connects TRBV5-4 to TRBJ2-7; 9 nucleotides match TRBD1. The germline V gene encodes CDR1 SGHNT and CDR2 YYREEE (reference sequence). The CDR3 spans 17 residues. Trimming at V came to 2 bases and at J to 1 base, leaving 10 bases not matched to a gene.

By sample fraction, this clone is medium-sized. V gene TRBV11-2 combines with J gene TRBJ1-5; D ambiguous. Germline values: CDR1 SGHAT, CDR2 FQNNGV. There are 13 residues in the CDR3. V gave up 3 bases and J gave up 4 bases, with 7 bases separating them. The CDR3 sequence is CASSFGSNQPQHF. For the CDR3, the DNA is TGTGCCAGCAGCTTCGGGAGTAATCAGCCCCAGCATTTT.

This sequence joins TRBV6-6 and TRBJ1-4; 8 positions match TRBD1. Trimming removed 0 bases from V and 7 bases from J; junction bases left unmatched: 7. From germline, CDR1 is MNHNY and CDR2 SVGAGI (reference sequence). The CDR3 has 16 amino acids. CDR3 DNA sequence: TGTGCCAGCAGTTACTCCGGACAGGGTGGTGGTGAAAAACTGTTTTTT. It yields the protein CASSYSGQGGGEKLFF.

V gene TRBV9 combines with J gene TRBJ2-1; 9 nucleotides line up with TRBD2. The germline gives CDR1 SGDLS, CDR2 YYNGEE. The V segment lost 0 bases and the J segment 8 bases; nucleotides outside the gene matches: 3. The CDR3 is 14 residues long. In DNA, the CDR3 is TGTGCCAGCAGCGTAGTTAGCGGGAGCGATGAGCAGTTCTTC. Its protein product is CASSVVSGSDEQFF.

The chain has TRBV28 and TRBJ1-1; 7 bases line up with TRBD1. Trimming removed 6 bases from V and 6 bases from J; junction bases left unmatched: 7. Per the germline V gene, CDR1 is MDHEN and CDR2 is SYDVKM. The CDR3 sequence is 13 residues long. This CDR3 is CASRVQGGPEAFF. The CDR3 DNA is TGTGCCAGCAGGGTCCAGGGGGGCCCTGAAGCTTTCTTT. Together with reference TRBV28 and TRBJ1-1, the CDR3 gives the full variable domain: DVKVTQSSRYLVKRTGEKVFLECVQDMDHENMFWYRQDPGLGLRLIYFSYDVKMKEKGDIPEGYSVSREKKERFSLILESASTNQTSMYLCASRVQGGPEAFFGQGTRLTVV.

This chain links TRBV6-6 with TRBJ2-1, with TRBD2 matching 9 bases. Germline CDR1 reads MNHNY; CDR2 reads SVGAGI (reference sequence). CDR3 length: 15 amino acids. With V trimmed by 4 bases and J by 10 bases, 11 bases remained unmatched. CDR3 in DNA: TGTGCCAGCAGTTCCCAGGGTAGCGGGAGAGCAGAGCAGTTCTTC. Its protein product is CASSSQGSGRAEQFF.

This chain joins TRBV3-1 (or the pseudogene TRBV3-2) and TRBJ2-7, with TRBD2 matching over 15 bases. Trimming removed 4 bases from V and 2 bases from J; junction bases left unmatched: 3. CDR1 LGHDT and CDR2 YNNKEL come from the germline V gene (reference sequence). This CDR3 has 16 amino acids. CDR3 sequence (DNA): TGTGCCAGCAGCCCAGGGACTAGCGGGAGGACCTACGAGCAGTACTTC. It codes for CASSPGTSGRTYEQYF.

The chain recombines TRBV6-1 with TRBJ2-7, with 10 positions matching TRBD1. V dropped 2 bases and J dropped 5; count of bases not matched to a gene: 9. This CDR3 is 16 amino acids long. From germline, CDR1 is MNHNS and CDR2 SASEGT. The CDR3 loop is CASSETASTGGHEQYF. For the CDR3, the DNA is TGTGCCAGCAGTGAAACCGCGTCGACAGGGGGCCACGAGCAGTACTTC.

The V gene is TRBV7-9, the J gene TRBJ2-2; D not certain. The V and J ends lost 2 bases and 2 bases respectively, with 9 bases between them. CDR1 and CDR2 from the germline V gene are SEHNR and FQNEAQ (reference sequence). CDR3 length: 15 amino acids. CDR3 amino acids: CASSLSSSNTGELFF. The CDR3 coding sequence is TGTGCCAGCAGCTTATCGAGTTCCAACACCGGGGAGCTGTTTTTT.

This clone has a handful of counts. V and J are TRBV29-1 and TRBJ2-2; D is perhaps TRBD1 (6 bases). Deletions cut 7 bases from V and 8 bases from J, with 17 bases between. The CDR3 has 13 amino acids. CDR1 is SQVTM, CDR2 ANQGSEA, per germline. For the CDR3, the DNA is TGCAGCGCGGGACATAGCTCGATAGGGGAGCTGTTTTTT. Protein sequence: CSAGHSSIGELFF.

The chain carries TRBV6-5 and TRBJ2-1; a possible D gene is TRBD2 (5 bases). The CDR3 contains 14 residues. Deletions cut 4 bases from V and 7 bases from J, with 14 bases between. Germline V gene data show CDR1 as MNHEY and CDR2 as SVGAGI. CDR3: CASSWAPDSNEQFF. CDR3 sequence (DNA): TGTGCCAGCAGTTGGGCACCGGACTCGAATGAGCAGTTCTTC.

The chain carries TRBV4-1 and TRBJ1-4; D is unclear. This CDR3 has 12 amino acids. Germline V lookup: CDR1 MGHRA, CDR2 YSYEKL. The V gene lost 4 bases and the J gene lost 7 bases, with 7 bases spanning the gap. This CDR3 is CASSRPGEKLFF. CDR3 DNA sequence: TGCGCCAGCAGCCGCCCGGGTGAAAAACTGTTTTTT.

This clone has more than one count but fewer than ten. This chain uses TRBV5-1 with TRBJ2-3; D uncertain. The CDR3 totals 14 residues. Germline loops: CDR1 SGHRS, CDR2 YFSETQ. The ends were cut back, 0 bases at V and 2 bases at J, with 7 bases in the middle. This chain's CDR3 is CASSLGLYTDTQYF. CDR3 DNA: TGCGCCAGCAGCTTGGGACTTTACACAGATACGCAGTATTTT. Together with reference TRBV5-1 and TRBJ2-3, the CDR3 gives the full variable domain: KAGVTQTPRYLIKTRGQQVTLSCSPISGHRSVSWYQQTPGQGLQFLFEYFSETQRNKGNFPGRFSGRQFSNSRSEMNVSTLELGDSALYLCASSLGLYTDTQYFGPGTRLTVL.

This clone qualifies as medium-sized. V usage is TRBV6-5 and J usage is TRBJ1-4; the D gene is possibly TRBD1 (6 bases). CDR1 is MNHEY, CDR2 SVGAGI, per germline. The CDR3 has 13 amino acids. Trimming cost V 7 bases and J 7 bases, with 13 bases left between them. CDR3 in amino acids: CASTPGESEKLFF. The DNA of the CDR3 is TGTGCCAGCACTCCAGGGGAAAGTGAAAAACTGTTTTTT.

A few counts support this clone. The gene calls are TRBV2 and TRBJ1-4, with no clear D. The CDR3 has 17 amino acids. Germline loops: CDR1 SNHLY, CDR2 FYNNEI. V gave up 6 bases and J gave up 8 bases, with 25 bases separating them. CDR3 amino acids: CASSKLRVESSDEKLFF. The CDR3 region has the DNA TGTGCCAGCAGCAAACTGCGGGTGGAGAGTTCGGACGAAAAACTGTTTTTT.

This clone was recorded only once. The chain combines TRBV6-5 with TRBJ1-6; unclear D gene. The CDR3 contains 15 residues. Trimming cost V 8 bases and J 5 bases, with 16 bases left between them. Germline CDR1 and CDR2: MNHEY and SVGAGI. This chain's CDR3 is CASLLSTVNNSPLHF. The CDR3 DNA reads TGTGCCAGCTTACTCTCTACAGTTAATAATTCACCCCTCCACTTT.

In its sample, this clone was seen once. V usage is TRBV19 and J usage is TRBJ2-2, with 10 bases identical to TRBD1. The J segment lost 7 bases and the V segment lost 6 bases, leaving 11 bases of the junction unmatched. The germline V gene encodes CDR1 LNHDA and CDR2 SQIVND (reference sequence). The CDR3 length is 16 residues. The CDR3 is CASSTLRTGGLGELFF. For the CDR3, the DNA is TGTGCCAGTAGCACCCTGCGGACAGGGGGGCTCGGGGAGCTGTTTTTT. Based on the CDR3 plus reference TRBV19 and TRBJ2-2, the full variable domain is DGGITQSPKYLFRKEGQNVTLSCEQNLNHDAMYWYRQDPGQGLRLIYYSQIVNDFQKGDIAEGYSVSREKKESFPLTVTSAQKNPTAFYLCASSTLRTGGLGELFFGEGSRLTVL.

The chain uses TRBV7-2 and TRBJ2-4, with a tentative D call TRBD2 (6 bases). Germline V CDR1 and CDR2: SGHTA, FQGNSA. CDR3 length equals 14 residues. The V end lost 7 bases, the J end lost 6 bases, and 16 bases lay between the germline ends. The CDR3 spells CASNPGLGGNIQYF. CDR3 coding DNA: TGTGCCAGCAACCCAGGACTCGGGGGAAACATTCAGTACTTC.